The 17 T cell receptor beta chains listed next were all sequenced from one sample in a study of T-cell reconstitution after alpha-beta-depleted transplantation in children. A TCRbeta library incorporating unique molecular identifiers was prepared. Using its own MiXCR run on the PCR reads, TCRdb lists one record per CDR3 protein. The profile shows approximately 170,000 distinct CDR3 sequences, 11% of them singletons. This specimen consisted of PBMCs, obtained before TCRalphabeta/CD19-depleted stem cell transplant. Receptors were obtained from a boy between 2 and 10 years old with acute myeloid leukemia, due to receive a stem cell transplant.

This clonotype was counted many times. The chain combines TRBV7-6 with TRBJ2-5; 7 bases agree with TRBD1. Trimming took 5 bases from V and 5 from J; bases not matched to a gene: 8. There are 14 residues in the CDR3. The germline V gene encodes CDR1 SGHVS and CDR2 FNYEAQ. The CDR3 sequence: CASSATGVGETQYF. In nucleotides, the CDR3 is TGTGCCAGCAGCGCAACAGGGGTAGGGGAGACCCAGTACTTC. Full variable domain (remainder filled in from reference TRBV7-6 and TRBJ2-5): GAGVSQSPRYKVTKRGQDVALRCDPISGHVSLYWYRQALGQGPEFLTYFNYEAQQDKSGLPNDRFSAERPEGSISTLTIQRTEQRDSAMYRCASSATGVGETQYFGPGTRLLVL.

This clonotype has more than one count but fewer than ten. The rearrangement uses TRBV5-1 and TRBJ2-1, with D tentatively TRBD1 (6 bases). The germline V gene encodes CDR1 SGHRS and CDR2 YFSETQ. Between the trimmed V and J ends, which lost 4 bases and 6 bases, there was a span of 20 bases. The CDR3 consists of 16 residues. The CDR3 nucleotides are TGCGCCAGCAGCCCCGCCGGGACACCACGGCCCAATGAGCAGTTCTTC. This encodes CASSPAGTPRPNEQFF.

This clonotype has a count of ten or more. The genes are TRBV10-3 and TRBJ2-2; tentative D call: TRBD1 (5 bases). Germline V gene data show CDR1 as ENHRY and CDR2 as SYGVKD. Trimming took 3 bases from V and 1 from J, leaving 6 bases between them. The CDR3 covers 14 residues. The CDR3 DNA follows: TGTGCCATCAGTGAACAGGAGAACACCGGGGAGCTGTTTTTT. Encoded protein: CAISEQENTGELFF.

This clonotype was picked up many times. This rearrangement joins TRBV6-2 or TRBV6-3 to TRBJ2-7; D possibly corresponds to TRBD2 (5 bases). Germline V lookup: CDR1 MNHEY, CDR2 SVGEGT. This CDR3 is 13 amino acids long. Trimming removed 7 bases at V and 3 bases at J, with 13 bases between. In DNA, the CDR3 is TGTGCCAGCACCCTTCCGGGGATCTACGAGCAGTACTTC. Amino acids: CASTLPGIYEQYF.

V and J are TRBV12-3 or TRBV12-4 and TRBJ2-2; D might be TRBD1 (5 bases). With 3 bases removed from V and 3 bases from J, the gap between germline ends came to 14 bases. CDR3 length equals 16 residues. The CDR3 is CASSFWGLEDTGELFF. The DNA of the CDR3 is TGTGCCAGCAGTTTTTGGGGCCTCGAGGACACCGGGGAGCTGTTTTTT.

This clonotype occurred many times. The chain combines TRBV2 with TRBJ2-7, with TRBD1 matching over 7 bases. The trim removed 8 bases at V and 3 bases at J, leaving 7 bases unmatched. The germline CDR1 and CDR2 sequences are SNHLY and FYNNEI. CDR3 length equals 13 residues. The CDR3 loop is CASFWQGDYEQYF. CDR3 sequence (DNA): TGTGCCAGCTTTTGGCAGGGGGACTACGAGCAGTACTTC.

This clonotype was counted ten times or more. The rearrangement joins TRBV11-3 to TRBJ2-2; D unclear. Trimming cost V 4 bases and J 4 bases, with 19 bases left between them. Germline assignment: CDR1 SGHNT and CDR2 YENEEA. This CDR3 is 17 amino acids long. The CDR3 spells CASSSDGTQSGTGELFF. The DNA of the CDR3 is TGTGCCAGCAGCTCAGACGGCACTCAATCGGGCACCGGGGAGCTGTTTTTT.

This clonotype came up many times. V is TRBV28 and J is TRBJ2-7, with no clear D. This CDR3 contains 13 residues. In germline, CDR1 is MDHEN, CDR2 SYDVKM. Deletions cut 5 bases from V and 6 bases from J, with 14 bases between. The CDR3: CASSLLSASEQYF. The CDR3 region has the DNA TGTGCCAGCAGTCTCCTTTCCGCAAGCGAGCAGTACTTC.

This clonotype has just one count. The junction and the germline gene differ at one end; a read error may be behind it. CDR3 sequence reads: CSAREDTGEPFF. For the CDR3, the DNA is TGCAGTGCTAGGGAAGACACCGGGGAGCCGTTTTTT. The chain couples TRBV20-1 to TRBJ2-2; a possible D gene is TRBD2 (5 bases). Germline assignment: CDR1 DFQATT and CDR2 SNEGSKA (reference sequence). The CDR3 consists of 12 residues.

The chain carries TRBV3-1 and TRBJ2-2; unclear D gene. This CDR3 has 15 residues. CDR1 is LGHDT and CDR2 is YNNKEL in the germline V gene (reference sequence). V lost 4 bases and J 1 base, leaving 10 bases between the germline ends. The CDR3 DNA sequence: TGTGCCAGCAGCCGGAAAGGCGGGAACACCGGGGAGCTGTTTTTT. Translating gives CASSRKGGNTGELFF.

This clonotype was seen at least ten times. The gene calls are TRBV28 and TRBJ2-5, with TRBD1 matching 12 bases. This CDR3 has 15 residues. The V and J ends lost 2 bases and 5 bases, in that order; junction bases with no gene match: 3. Looked up from germline, CDR1 is MDHEN and CDR2 is SYDVKM. The chain's CDR3 is CASSLLGTGGETQYF. DNA for the CDR3: TGTGCCAGCAGTTTACTTGGGACAGGGGGCGAGACCCAGTACTTC.

This clonotype was seen a handful of times. The V gene is TRBV2, the J gene TRBJ1-2; D may be TRBD1 (6 bases). CDR1 and CDR2 from the germline V gene are SNHLY and FYNNEI. Between the trimmed V and J ends, which lost 6 bases and 1 base, there was a span of 9 bases. The CDR3 has 13 amino acids. The CDR3 DNA sequence: TGTGCCAGCAGCATGGACAGTAACTATGGCTACACCTTC. This translates into CASSMDSNYGYTF.

This clonotype has ten or more counts. The gene calls are TRBV7-9 and TRBJ1-2; TRBD1 might be the D (6 bases). The CDR3 is 16 residues long. The germline V gene has CDR1 SEHNR and CDR2 FQNEAQ (reference sequence). V lost 0 bases to trimming and J lost 3 bases, with 14 bases between them. The CDR3 loop is CASSLAVTDRDYGYTF. CDR3 bases: TGTGCCAGCAGCTTAGCGGTCACGGACAGAGACTATGGCTACACCTTC. Full variable domain (rest looked up from reference TRBV7-9 and TRBJ1-2): DTGVSQNPRHKITKRGQNVTFRCDPISEHNRLYWYRQTLGQGPEFLTYFQNEAQLEKSRLLSDRFSAERPKGSFSTLEIQRTEQGDSAMYLCASSLAVTDRDYGYTFGSGTRLTVV.

The J gene is TRBJ2-7, the V gene TRBV7-9; maybe TRBD1 (6 bases). The germline V and J ends were trimmed by 5 bases and 0 bases, with 17 bases remaining between them. The length of the CDR3 is 16 residues. Germline V gene data show CDR1 as SEHNR and CDR2 as FQNEAQ (reference sequence). The chain's CDR3 is CASSPIGQGSSYEQYV. DNA for the CDR3: TGTGCCAGCAGCCCCATTGGGCAGGGGAGCTCCTACGAGCAGTACGTC.

This clonotype was counted ten times or more. This chain links TRBV7-9 with TRBJ2-1; TRBD1 might be the D (6 bases). Trimming pared 7 bases from V and 2 bases from J, leaving 12 bases between. Germline V lookup: CDR1 SEHNR, CDR2 FQNEAQ (reference sequence). This CDR3 contains 14 residues. This chain's CDR3 is CASIPQGTYNEQFF. In nucleotides, the CDR3 is TGTGCCAGCATCCCGCAGGGGACCTACAATGAGCAGTTCTTC.

The table lists this clonotype with many counts. The chain uses TRBV6-1 and TRBJ1-2; D is possibly TRBD1 (6 bases). The V end was cut by 6 bases, the J end by 4 bases, with 12 bases between. This CDR3 region has 13 residues. Germline V gives CDR1 MNHNS, CDR2 SASEGT. Here the CDR3 DNA reads TGTGCCAGCAGCCCCAGGGGTAGCTATGGCTACACCTTC. It encodes CASSPRGSYGYTF.

This clonotype showed up many times. The rearrangement uses TRBV12-3 or TRBV12-4 and TRBJ2-3, with 15 bases aligning to TRBD2. The CDR3 consists of 16 residues. Trimming removed 6 bases from V and 5 bases from J; junction bases left unmatched: 6. This CDR3 is CASSEPGLAGGDTQYF. The CDR3 nucleotides read TGTGCCAGCAGCGAGCCGGGACTAGCGGGGGGAGATACGCAGTATTTT.